This entry features one T cell receptor (beta chain) sequence. The data stem from a study of T cell responses to AZD1222 COVID-19 vaccine. CDR1 SGHRS and CDR2 YFSETQ come from the germline V gene. The CDR3 extends over 18 amino acids. V trimming: 3 bases; J trimming: 0 bases; junction bases outside the gene matches: 14. Sequencing was performed with immunoSEQ multiplex PCR; in TCRdb, only in-frame clones are kept and a portion is missing. This sample has under 150,000 clones, with about 90% found just once. Second doses at about 4 or about 12 weeks were pooled. J is TRBJ1-1 and V is TRBV5-1, with TRBD1 matching over 7 bases. This TCR was sampled from an adult who received the AZD1222 COVID-19 vaccine. Sequenced material: peripheral blood, taken 28 days after the second AZD1222 dose. CDR3 bases: TGCGCCAGCAGCTCCGGGACAGAAAGTGTAGGGGTGAACACTGAAGCTTTCTTT. Protein: CASSSGTESVGVNTEAFF.